The 14 T cell receptor beta chains given below trace back to one sample, sequenced in a study of T cell repertoires in cytomegalovirus infection. TCRdb re-derived calls from the reads in MiXCR, one entry per CDR3 protein. The data hold about 330,000 distinct CDR3 sequences, with more than 9% observed a single time. The sequencing input was PBMCs. The receptors were gathered from a human donor in good health (CMV status not recorded). Some clones in this sample may be carry-over from other donors' samples.

This clonotype was seen a few times. The J gene is TRBJ2-7, the V gene TRBV20-1; 11 bases map to TRBD2. V shed 6 bases and J 7 bases; nucleotides not matched to a gene: 11. Germline-derived CDR1 and CDR2 are DFQATT and SNEGSKA (reference sequence). The CDR3 has 14 residues. The DNA of the CDR3 is TGCAGTGCAAACTTAGCGGGAGGGGCGGAGGAGCAGTACTTC. Encoded protein: CSANLAGGAEEQYF.

This clonotype occurred many times. V and J are TRBV7-2 and TRBJ2-1; D gene uncertain. V lost 1 base to trimming and J lost 10 bases, with 14 bases between them. This CDR3 has 14 amino acids. Germline CDR1 reads SGHTA; CDR2 reads FQGNSA. CDR3 sequence reads: CASSLGQPPQEQFF. CDR3 bases: TGTGCCAGCAGCTTAGGTCAGCCGCCTCAAGAGCAGTTCTTC.

This clonotype was observed a few times. This chain connects TRBV28 to TRBJ1-1; no clear D. The CDR3 totals 14 residues. Germline lookup yields CDR1 MDHEN and CDR2 SYDVKM. Trimming took off 6 bases at V and 8 bases at J, with 19 bases between the two ends. The CDR3 region has the DNA TGTGCCAGCAGAACAACAGAAACCCGAAGAGAAGCTTTCTTT. Translating gives CASRTTETRREAFF.

Only a few counts were recorded for this clonotype. The chain has TRBV7-8 and TRBJ2-7; 8 bases are a match to TRBD2. The germline CDR1 and CDR2 sequences are SGHVS and FQNEAQ. The CDR3 extends over 13 amino acids. The V segment lost 8 bases and the J segment 5 bases; nucleotides outside the gene matches: 8. DNA for the CDR3: TGTGCCAGCGGGCTCGGGGGGGGAAACGAGCAGTACTTC. Amino acids: CASGLGGGNEQYF.

V usage is TRBV27 and J usage is TRBJ2-3; D gene uncertain. Trimming removed 3 bases from V and 1 base from J, with 8 bases in between. The CDR3 covers 14 residues. The V gene's germline CDR1 is MNHEY and CDR2 SMNVEV (reference sequence). This chain's CDR3 is CASSFMRGTDTQYF. CDR3 DNA sequence: TGTGCCAGCAGTTTCATGAGAGGCACAGATACGCAGTATTTT.

The chain employs TRBV24-1 and TRBJ2-1; 11 nucleotides agree with TRBD1. V was clipped by 3 bases and J by 8 bases; unmatched bases: 8. The germline V gene has CDR1 KGHDR and CDR2 SFDVKD. The CDR3 totals 16 residues. CDR3 sequence: CATSDPSDRGLHEQFF. CDR3 sequence (DNA): TGTGCCACCAGTGATCCCTCGGACAGGGGGCTGCATGAGCAGTTCTTC.

This clonotype was detected ten times or more. V usage is TRBV28 and J usage is TRBJ2-2; D not resolved. Trimming stripped 2 bases from V and 5 bases from J, with 15 bases between. Germline assignment: CDR1 MDHEN and CDR2 SYDVKM. This CDR3 is 16 amino acids long. As DNA, the CDR3 is TGTGCCAGCAGTTTAAGGCCTGACTTTGTTACCGGGGAGCTGTTTTTT. Amino acids: CASSLRPDFVTGELFF.

This clonotype was detected only a few times. The V and J genes are TRBV25-1 and TRBJ2-3, with D perhaps assigned TRBD1 or TRBD2 (5 bases each). Trimming removed 1 base at V and 2 bases at J, with 13 bases between. This CDR3 region has 16 residues. Germline V gene data show CDR1 as MGHDK and CDR2 as SYGVNS. The CDR3 coding sequence is TGTGCCAGCAGTGAATTTGGGGGACCCCTCACAGATACGCAGTATTTT. It specifies CASSEFGGPLTDTQYF. The full variable domain, rest sourced from reference TRBV25-1 and TRBJ2-3, is EADIYQTPRYLVIGTGKKITLECSQTMGHDKMYWYQQDPGMELHLIHYSYGVNSTEKGDLSSESTVSRIRTEHFPLTLESARPSHTSQYLCASSEFGGPLTDTQYFGPGTRLTVL.

This clonotype was seen ten or more times. The genes are TRBV3-1 and TRBJ2-3; TRBD2 agrees at 11 bases. The CDR3 runs 16 residues. Germline loops: CDR1 LGHDT, CDR2 YNNKEL (reference sequence). J gave up 8 bases and V 0 bases, and 7 bases lay outside the gene matches. The CDR3 protein is CASSQEGGLAGGTQYF. Here the CDR3 DNA reads TGTGCCAGCAGCCAAGAAGGAGGGCTAGCGGGAGGTACGCAGTATTTT.

This clonotype was counted between two and nine times. The CDR3 reads CASTQSGGLETQYF. In nucleotides, the CDR3 is TGTGCCAGCACCCAATCCGGGGGGCTGGAGACCCAGTACTTC. This chain links TRBV12-3 or TRBV12-4 with TRBJ2-5, with D possibly matching TRBD2 (7 bases). V was pared by 7 bases and J by 5 bases, with 17 bases between. There are 14 residues in the CDR3.

This clonotype was counted a few times. Here the CDR3 DNA reads TGTGCCAGCAGTTTGGCCCCGGGGAAGCAGTACTTC. Translated: CASSLAPGKQYF. The genes are TRBV28 and TRBJ2-7; D may be TRBD2 (5 bases). Germline loops: CDR1 MDHEN, CDR2 SYDVKM. The CDR3 runs 12 residues. Trimming took 3 bases from V and 8 from J, leaving 11 bases between them.

This clonotype was picked up many times. V gene TRBV5-1 combines with J gene TRBJ2-7; the D call may be TRBD1 or TRBD2 (5 bases each). Per the germline V gene, CDR1 is SGHRS and CDR2 is YFSETQ. The CDR3 is 17 residues long. The V and J ends lost 4 bases and 1 base respectively, with 21 bases between them. The DNA for the CDR3 is TGCGCCAGCAGCCCCGCGCCGGTCTCGAGGGGTTCCTACGAGCAGTACTTC. It encodes CASSPAPVSRGSYEQYF.

The chain uses TRBV2 and TRBJ1-2, with D possibly matching TRBD1 (5 bases). The V and J ends lost 8 bases and 8 bases respectively, with 15 bases between them. Germline V CDR1 and CDR2: SNHLY, FYNNEI. The CDR3 extends over 12 amino acids. CDR3 sequence: CASPQGPGGYTF. The CDR3 coding sequence is TGTGCCAGCCCCCAGGGACCAGGGGGCTACACCTTC.

The chain employs TRBV5-1 and TRBJ2-5; D ambiguous. Germline CDR1 and CDR2: SGHRS and YFSETQ. Trimming stripped 7 bases from V and 9 bases from J, with 10 bases between. The CDR3 spans 10 residues. CDR3 bases: TGCGCCAGCCTTCTCTGGTCCCAGTACTTC. The encoded protein is CASLLWSQYF.